This TCR beta chain was identified during a study of preoperative IRX-2 immunotherapy in early breast cancer. As to treatment: preoperative locoregional IRX-2 cytokine immunotherapy. This phase Ib study tested locoregional IRX-2 cytokine immunotherapy given before surgery. The repertoire was sequenced with immunoSEQ multiplex PCR; TCRdb's copy has only in-frame clones and lacks some. The sample has around 39,000 clones, about 95% seen once. The germline CDR1 and CDR2 sequences are KGHSH and LQKENI. The CDR3 extends over 14 amino acids. V was trimmed by 0 bases and J by 7 bases, leaving 12 bases between them.

V gene TRBV18 combines with J gene TRBJ1-2; unclear D gene. This specimen consisted of tumor tissue, obtained after IRX-2 immunotherapy. This sequence was found in a human donor with breast cancer. CDR3 sequence: CASSPPAGDGGYTF. The CDR3 nucleotides read TGTGCCAGCTCACCACCGGCGGGAGATGGTGGCTACACCTTC.